A selection of T cell receptor beta chains follows, all from one sample in a study of T cell responses to AZD1222 COVID-19 vaccine. Clones were read by immunoSEQ multiplex PCR, and TCRdb kept only the in-frame ones, dropping some. The sample lists more than 90,000 clones; 86% were seen once. Sequences were derived from peripheral blood, sampled on day 0 of AZD1222 vaccination. These receptors were collected from an adult in good health. Both conserved end residues are part of each CDR3. The D gene is left open where the match is weak. Clone size is given for some rows only: seen once, a few or many times, or a class if the clone is expanded.

TRBJ2-5,TRBD1,TRBV18,once,TGTGCCAGCTCCACCGAAGTGGGGACAGGGGACCAAGAGACCCAGTACTTC,CASSTEVGTGDQETQYF
TRBJ2-1,NA,TRBV6-6,once,TGTGCCAGCAGTCCTCTAACCCCACAGCGGAGCGACTCCTACAATGAGCAGTTCTTC,CASSPLTPQRSDSYNEQFF
TRBJ2-1,NA,TRBV11-3,NA,TGTGCCAGCAGCTTCGACTGGCGGAATGAGCAGTTCTTC,CASSFDWRNEQFF
TRBJ1-1,NA,TRBV7-9,NA,TGTGCCAGCAGCTTAACGGGGATGACAACAGATTACACCGAAGCTTTCTTT,CASSLTGMTTDYTEAFF
TRBJ1-5,NA,TRBV28,NA,TGTGCCAGCGATCCGGCAGGGTTGATCAATCAGCCCCAGCATTTT,CASDPAGLINQPQHF
TRBJ2-7,TRBD2,TRBV7-9,NA,TGTGCCAGCAGCATTTATAGGCGGGAGCTCGACGAGCAGTACTTC,CASSIYRRELDEQYF
TRBJ2-3,NA,TRBV11-3,few,TGTGCCAGCAGCCCCCCCCGGAGCACAGATACGCAGTATTTT,CASSPPRSTDTQYF
TRBJ1-3,TRBD1,TRBV7-2,NA,TGTGCCAGCAGCCCCCGACAGGGGGCGATTGGAAACACCATATATTTT,CASSPRQGAIGNTIYF
TRBJ2-3,TRBD1,TRBV10-3,NA,TGTGCCATCAGTCAGACGACAGGGGGAACAGATACGCAGTATTTT,CAISQTTGGTDTQYF
TRBJ2-2,NA,TRBV28,NA,TGTGCCAGCATGAGGACCAACACCGGGGAGCTGTTTTTT,CASMRTNTGELFF
TRBJ2-3,TRBD2,TRBV7-2,NA,TGTGCCAGCAGCCTAGCAGGGACTAGCGATTATACGCAGTATTTT,CASSLAGTSDYTQYF
TRBJ2-7,NA,TRBV6-4,NA,TGTGCCAGCAATCCCCCCTGGAGGGCCAACCACGAGCAGTACTTC,CASNPPWRANHEQYF
TRBJ2-4,TRBD1,TRBV27,once,TGTGCCAGCACTAAGAGGTGGACAGGGGCCAAAAACATTCAGTACTTC,CASTKRWTGAKNIQYF
TRBJ2-3,TRBD2,TRBV5-1,NA,TGCGCCAGCAGCTTGCCCAAATCGGGCGGGAGTGGGGCAGATACGCAGTATTTT,CASSLPKSGGSGADTQYF
TRBJ1-5,NA,TRBV30,NA,TGTGCCTGGAGTGCAGGGAGTTGGGGCAATCAGCCCCAGCATTTT,CAWSAGSWGNQPQHF
TRBJ1-2,TRBD1,TRBV28,NA,TGTGCCAGCAGTTTAGGGACAGTGCAGTATGGCTACACCTTC,CASSLGTVQYGYTF
TRBJ1-2,TRBD1,TRBV28,NA,TGTGCCAGCAGATCGACAGGGAGCCTCCGGTTCTATGGCTACACCTTC,CASRSTGSLRFYGYTF
TRBJ1-1,NA,TRBV19,NA,TGTGCCACCTACGGGGGCACTGAAGCTTTCTTT,CATYGGTEAFF
TRBJ1-2,NA,TRBV2,NA,TGTGCCAGCAGTGGGGGGAGGGGCCGCCCTAACTATGGCTACACCTTC,CASSGGRGRPNYGYTF
TRBJ2-5,NA,TRBV5-8,NA,TGTGCCAGCAGCCGGAGTCCGGGCCAAGAGACCCAGTACTTC,CASSRSPGQETQYF
TRBJ1-6,NA,TRBV5-6,NA,TGTGCCAGCAAAGGGCAGGCGGAAAATTCACCCCTCCACTTT,CASKGQAENSPLHF
TRBJ2-3,TRBD1,TRBV29-1,NA,TGCAGCGTTGATCACAGGGGGCGCACAGATACGCAGTATTTT,CSVDHRGRTDTQYF
TRBJ1-1,NA,TRBV28,NA,TGTGCCACCCGAACCGGGGGGCTTGTAAAAACTGAAGCTTTCTTT,CATRTGGLVKTEAFF
TRBJ2-1,NA,TRBV5-5,NA,TGTGCCAGCAGCTTGGTCTGGACGGACGCCTACAATGAGCAGTTCTTC,CASSLVWTDAYNEQFF
TRBJ1-3,TRBD1,TRBV7-2,once,TGTGCCAGCAGCTCCCGGGACAGGTGGGATGGAAACACCATATATTTT,CASSSRDRWDGNTIYF